This T cell receptor beta chain was sequenced for a study of regulatory T cells in long-lasting Graves disease. This clonotype was seen a few times. Antigen: not known. Sequencing libraries for TCR beta were prepared with iRepertoire HTBI primers and Arm-PCR of CDR3 regions. One entry per CDR3 protein results from TCRdb running MiXCR on the multiplex PCR reads. The sample lists 500,000 or so distinct CDR3 sequences; 13% to 15% were seen once. Notes on the study in general: Sampling was limited to peripheral blood rather than thyroid tissue. Results may be inaccurate due to the small sample size.

The time point here: newly diagnosed GD, antithyroid drugs for less than 3 months. Generation of the TCR library employed RNA extracted from PBMCs. V was trimmed by 2 bases and J by 0 bases, leaving 14 bases between them. CDR1 LGHDT and CDR2 YNNKEL come from the germline V gene (reference sequence). This CDR3 is 17 amino acids long. This sample was also put to use in a study of T cells in Graves' hyperthyroidism and ophthalmopathy. That report adds: HTBI primers were used for first-round RT-PCR of the TCR CDR3.

The TCR originated in a woman in her fifties or sixties with Graves disease. This material consisted of peripheral blood mononuclear cells (PBMCs), taken at new diagnosis, from a patient treated with antithyroid drugs. The rearrangement joins TRBV3-1 to TRBJ2-4; no clear D. CDR3 residues: CASSQYPGRLAKNIQYF. In nucleotides, the CDR3 is TGTGCCAGCAGCCAATACCCAGGACGGCTAGCCAAAAACATTCAGTACTTC. The full variable domain, with the rest looked up from reference TRBV3-1 and TRBJ2-4, is DTAVSQTPKYLVTQMGNDKSIKCEQNLGHDTMYWYKQDSKKFLKIMFSYNNKELIINETVPNRFSPKSPDKAHLNLHINSLELGDSAVYFCASSQYPGRLAKNIQYFGAGTRLSVL.